This T cell receptor (beta chain) originates from a study of regulatory T cells in long-lasting Graves disease. Noted time point: newly diagnosed GD, antithyroid drugs for less than 3 months. PBMC-extracted RNA yielded the TCR library. Building of the TCR beta libraries involved iRepertoire HTBI primers and Arm-PCR of CDR3 regions. TCRdb re-called the multiplex PCR reads through MiXCR, storing one row per CDR3 protein. This sample has 450,000 to 700,000 distinct CDR3 sequences, with roughly 14% found just once. This clonotype has a handful of counts. The CDR3 has 16 amino acids. Germline values: CDR1 SGHNT, CDR2 YYREEE (reference sequence). V was pared by 4 bases and J by 3 bases, with 16 bases between. A further study also used this sample, focusing on T cells in Graves' hyperthyroidism and ophthalmopathy. From that report: Researchers ran a first-round RT-PCR on the TCR CDR3 using the HTBI primer set.

The origin of this receptor is a man aged 25 to 40 with Graves disease. This chain links TRBV5-4 with TRBJ2-2, with TRBD2 as a possible D gene (5 bases). Source: peripheral blood mononuclear cells (PBMCs), taken at new diagnosis, from a patient treated with antithyroid drugs. CDR3 amino acids: CASSQAQLGDTGELFF. As DNA, the CDR3 is TGTGCCAGCAGCCAGGCCCAGCTCGGGGACACCGGGGAGCTGTTTTTT. Full variable domain (outside the CDR3, taken from reference TRBV5-4 and TRBJ2-2): ETGVTQSPTHLIKTRGQQVTLRCSSQSGHNTVSWYQQALGQGPQFIFQYYREEENGRGNFPPRFSGLQFPNYSSELNVNALELDDSALYLCASSQAQLGDTGELFFGEGSRLTVL.